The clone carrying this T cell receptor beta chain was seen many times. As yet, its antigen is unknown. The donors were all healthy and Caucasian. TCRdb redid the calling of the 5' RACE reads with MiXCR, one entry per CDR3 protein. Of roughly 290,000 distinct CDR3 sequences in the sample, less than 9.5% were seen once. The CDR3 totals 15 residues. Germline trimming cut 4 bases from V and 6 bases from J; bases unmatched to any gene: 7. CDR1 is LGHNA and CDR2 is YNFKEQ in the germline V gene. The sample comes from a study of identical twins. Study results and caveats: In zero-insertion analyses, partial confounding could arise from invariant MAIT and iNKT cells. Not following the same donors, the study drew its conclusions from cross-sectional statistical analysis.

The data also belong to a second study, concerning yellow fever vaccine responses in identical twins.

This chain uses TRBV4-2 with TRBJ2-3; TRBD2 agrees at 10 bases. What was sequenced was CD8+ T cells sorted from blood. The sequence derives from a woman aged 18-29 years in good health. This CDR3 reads CASSPQAGGSDTQYF. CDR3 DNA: TGTGCCAGCAGCCCTCAAGCGGGGGGGTCGGATACGCAGTATTTT.